This is a list of T cell receptor beta chains from one sample in a study of shared clonotypes between healthy human individuals. Assay used: immunoSEQ multiplex PCR; TCRdb lists only in-frame clones, some missing. The table has about 2 million clones, roughly 95% seen once. Material for sequencing was naive CD8+ T cells sorted from blood. These TCRs come from a young man in good health. CDR3s include the opening cysteine and the closing phenylalanine or tryptophan. Each record gives: D gene, CDR3 length, J gene, clone size, V gene, CDR3 protein, CDR3 DNA. The D gene is left open where the match is weak. Clone size is given for some rows only: seen once, a few or many times, or a class if the clone is expanded.

>TRBD2|14|TRBJ2-7|NA|TRBV4-1
CASSQEGGSDEQYF
TGCGCCAGCAGCCAAGAGGGGGGGTCGGACGAGCAGTACTTC
>TRBD1|16|TRBJ1-1|NA|TRBV9
CASSVGDRDLNTEAFF
TGTGCCAGCAGCGTAGGGGACAGGGATCTGAATACTGAAGCTTTCTTT
>NA|16|TRBJ2-7|NA|TRBV2
CASSEAPRTLSYEQYF
TGTGCCAGCAGTGAAGCGCCCCGGACCTTATCCTACGAGCAGTACTTC
>TRBD2|18|TRBJ2-3|NA|TRBV4-3
CASSQEGLAGYEEDTQYF
TGCGCCAGCAGCCAAGAAGGTCTAGCGGGATATGAGGAAGATACGCAGTATTTT
>NA|17|TRBJ1-3|NA|TRBV5-5
CASSLAAWTESGNTIYF
TGTGCCAGCAGCTTGGCCGCCTGGACAGAGTCTGGAAACACCATATATTTT
>TRBD2|14|TRBJ2-7|NA|TRBV5-4
CASSLAGGSYEQYF
TGTGCCAGCAGCTTGGCGGGGGGCTCCTACGAGCAGTACTTC
>NA|15|TRBJ2-2|NA|TRBV7-9
CASSSDTPNTGELFF
TGTGCCAGCAGCTCCGACACACCGAACACCGGGGAGCTGTTTTTT
>TRBD2|15|TRBJ2-7|NA|TRBV6-1
CASSLPGGAAYEQYF
TGTGCCAGCAGTCTCCCGGGGGGGGCTGCCTACGAGCAGTACTTC
>NA|14|TRBJ2-2|NA|TRBV7-2
CASSPALFTGELFF
TGTGCCAGCAGCCCCGCCCTCTTCACCGGGGAGCTGTTTTTT
>TRBD2|16|TRBJ2-1|NA|TRBV6-5
CASSYSRSGGRNEQFF
TGTGCCAGCAGTTACTCGAGGTCGGGAGGGAGGAATGAGCAGTTCTTC
>TRBD1|14|TRBJ1-6|NA|TRBV27
CASAWDRANSPLHF
TGTGCCAGCGCGTGGGACAGGGCTAATTCACCCCTCCACTTT
>TRBD2|15|TRBJ2-7|NA|TRBV4-1
CASSQDRIAGTEQYF
TGCGCCAGCAGCCAAGATCGGATAGCGGGAACCGAGCAGTACTTC
>TRBD1|17|TRBJ2-3|NA|TRBV2
CASSEADRGLGTDTQYF
TGTGCCAGCAGTGAAGCGGACAGGGGCCTAGGAACAGATACGCAGTATTTT
>NA|14|TRBJ2-7|NA|TRBV11-2
CASSLGRDGYEQYF
TGTGCCAGCAGCTTAGGGCGGGACGGTTACGAGCAGTACTTC
>NA|14|TRBJ2-7|NA|TRBV2
CASSEGGPPYEQYF
TGTGCCAGCAGTGAAGGTGGGCCACCCTACGAGCAGTACTTC
>NA|13|TRBJ2-3|NA|TRBV5-6
CASSLALRDTQYF
TGTGCCAGCAGCTTGGCCTTGAGAGATACGCAGTATTTT
>TRBD2|15|TRBJ2-1|NA|TRBV6-4
CASSDSGGGRNEQFF
TGTGCCAGCAGTGACTCGGGCGGGGGGCGAAATGAGCAGTTCTTC
>NA|16|TRBJ1-6|NA|TRBV5-6
CASSSAGDPYNSPLHF
TGTGCCAGCAGCTCAGCAGGGGACCCCTATAATTCACCCCTCCACTTT
>TRBD2|16|TRBJ2-7|NA|TRBV19
CASSPPREGQSYEQYF
TGTGCCAGTAGTCCCCCCCGGGAGGGCCAAAGCTACGAGCAGTACTTC
>NA|14|TRBJ2-3|NA|TRBV28
CASSLDRVTDTQYF
TGTGCCAGCAGTTTGGACCGGGTCACAGATACGCAGTATTTT
>NA|15|TRBJ1-5|NA|TRBV6-5
CASSYSGKSNQPQHF
TGTGCCAGCAGTTACTCGGGAAAGAGCAATCAGCCCCAGCATTTT
>NA|16|TRBJ2-2|NA|TRBV4-1
CASSLRTGSNTGELFF
TGCGCCAGCAGCCTAAGGACGGGCTCGAACACCGGGGAGCTGTTTTTT
>NA|15|TRBJ2-7|NA|TRBV7-9
CASSSTRDRSYEQYF
TGTGCCAGCAGCTCTACCCGCGACAGATCCTACGAGCAGTACTTC
>NA|14|TRBJ1-2|NA|TRBV6-4
CASSVATARNGYTF
TGTGCCAGCAGTGTCGCGACGGCAAGGAATGGCTACACCTTC
>NA|18|TRBJ1-1|NA|TRBV30
CAWSVEGADGVMNTEAFF
TGTGCCTGGAGTGTTGAGGGCGCGGACGGGGTGATGAACACTGAAGCTTTCTTT
>TRBD2|14|TRBJ2-7|NA|TRBV30
CAWRYSGSPKEQYF
TGTGCCTGGAGATATAGCGGGAGTCCAAAGGAGCAGTACTTC
>NA|13|TRBJ2-1|once|TRBV30
CACQGVGFGEQFF
TGTGCCTGCCAGGGTGTGGGTTTCGGTGAGCAGTTCTTC
>TRBD2|15|TRBJ2-2|NA|TRBV11-2
CASSIGTSPARELFF
TGTGCCAGCAGCATAGGGACTAGCCCCGCCCGGGAGCTGTTTTTT
>NA|14|TRBJ2-7|NA|TRBV5-1
CASSLDLVVYEQYF
TGCGCCAGCAGCTTGGATCTAGTTGTCTACGAGCAGTACTTC
>NA|16|TRBJ2-2|NA|TRBV11-2
CASSLVLYSNTGELFF
TGTGCCAGCAGCTTAGTGCTCTACTCGAACACCGGGGAGCTGTTTTTT
>TRBD2|15|TRBJ2-1|NA|TRBV27
CASSGLAGGRMEQFF
TGTGCCAGCAGTGGACTAGCGGGGGGGCGAATGGAGCAGTTCTTC
>NA|15|TRBJ2-7|NA|TRBV6-5
CASSYREGTLREQYF
TGTGCCAGCAGTTACCGTGAAGGGACCTTGCGAGAGCAGTACTTC
>NA|13|TRBJ2-7|NA|TRBV5-6
CASSLDGSYEQYF
TGCGCCAGCAGCTTGGACGGATCCTACGAGCAGTACTTC
>NA|14|TRBJ2-5|NA|TRBV2
CASAGRGGLETQYF
TGTGCCAGCGCCGGGAGAGGGGGTCTAGAGACCCAGTACTTC
>NA|14|TRBJ2-2|NA|TRBV11-2
CASSLVVGGGELFF
TGTGCCAGCAGCTTAGTCGTTGGGGGCGGGGAGCTGTTTTTT
>TRBD1|14|TRBJ2-7|NA|TRBV13
CASSVRQGVYEQYF
TGTGCCAGCAGCGTTCGACAGGGAGTCTACGAGCAGTACTTC
>NA|15|TRBJ2-3|NA|TRBV6-1
CASTLLRGSPDTQYF
TGTGCCAGCACCCTCCTTCGGGGATCTCCAGATACGCAGTATTTT
>TRBD2|14|TRBJ2-7|NA|TRBV27
CASRGLADSYEQYF
TGTGCCAGCAGGGGACTAGCGGACTCCTACGAGCAGTACTTC
>NA|16|TRBJ1-3|NA|TRBV4-3
CASSQEWAGEEDTIYF
TGCGCCAGCAGCCAAGAATGGGCAGGGGAAGAGGACACCATATATTTT
>NA|12|TRBJ2-5|NA|TRBV13
CASSSFPKTQYF
TGTGCCAGCAGTAGCTTTCCGAAGACCCAGTACTTC
>TRBD1|15|TRBJ1-1|NA|TRBV7-9
CASSLAQGARTEAFF
TGTGCCAGCAGCCTTGCCCAGGGGGCGCGAACTGAAGCTTTCTTT
>NA|13|TRBJ1-2|NA|TRBV6-5
CASSYSAGYGYTF
TGTGCCAGCAGTTACTCTGCAGGCTATGGCTACACCTTC
>NA|14|TRBJ2-7|NA|TRBV7-2
CASSLAGPSYEQYF
TGTGCCAGCAGCTTAGCGGGGCCATCCTACGAGCAGTACTTC
>TRBD1|13|TRBJ1-2|NA|TRBV29-1
CSVRTGETYGYTF
TGCAGCGTTAGGACAGGCGAGACCTATGGCTACACCTTC
>TRBD2|15|TRBJ2-1|NA|TRBV27
CASSLETSGYNEQFF
TGTGCCAGCAGTTTAGAGACTAGCGGTTACAATGAGCAGTTCTTC